The clone carrying this T cell receptor beta chain was seen only a few times. Antigen specificity is unknown. It differs at one base from a far larger clone, so likely a read error. Method: immunoSEQ multiplex PCR; TCRdb's copy keeps in-frame clones and lacks some. The repertoire holds some 95,000 clones, with roughly 69% as singletons. These data are taken from a study of shared clonotypes between healthy human individuals. Study outcomes and limitations: In the sorted subsets, rarefaction showed sequencing was incomplete despite large depth.

Researchers reported that CD8 memory united CD45RO+ cells with CCR7-negative CD45RA+ TemRA cells. CDR1 and CDR2 (germline): SGHTS, YDEGEE. The germline V and J ends were trimmed by 0 bases and 3 bases, with 1 base remaining between them. The CDR3 covers 11 residues. The source is a man in his thirties or forties in good health. V and J are TRBV5-8 and TRBJ2-7, with D unclear. The sequenced material came from memory CD8+ T cells sorted from blood. Documented subset: CD45RO+ cells pooled with CCR7-negative TemRA cells. The CDR3 nucleotides are TGTGCCAGCAGCTTGGGCTACGAGCAGTACTTC. Its translation is CASSLGYEQYF.